This is a list of T cell receptor beta chains from one sample in a study of preoperative IRX-2 immunotherapy in early breast cancer. Repertoires were generated with immunoSEQ multiplex PCR, while TCRdb's copy carries only in-frame clones and drops some. The sample contains about 29,000 clones, 90% of which appear only once. This sample was gathered from a patient treated with IRX-2 immunotherapy. The source is a human donor with breast cancer. Both conserved end residues are part of each CDR3. Each record gives: clone size, D gene, V gene, J gene, CDR3 protein, CDR3 DNA. A D gene is named only where the DNA matches it firmly. Size is stated for part of the rows, as once, few or many counts, or as a class when the clone is expanded.

size: once; D: -; V: TRBV4-1; J: TRBJ2-1; CDR3: CASSRADRSHNEQFF; DNA: TGCGCCAGCAGCCGGGCTGACAGATCCCACAATGAGCAGTTCTTC
size: -; D: -; V: TRBV7-9; J: TRBJ2-7; CDR3: CASSLVGAREQYF; DNA: TGTGCCAGCAGCTTAGTTGGGGCGCGGGAGCAGTACTTC
size: -; D: TRBD1; V: TRBV30; J: TRBJ1-6; CDR3: CAWIRTGYGSPLHF; DNA: TGTGCCTGGATAAGGACAGGGTATGGATCACCCCTCCACTTT
size: -; D: -; V: TRBV29-1; J: TRBJ2-1; CDR3: CSVEYRRNEQFF; DNA: TGCAGCGTTGAATACAGGAGGAATGAGCAGTTCTTC
size: -; D: TRBD2; V: TRBV28; J: TRBJ2-1; CDR3: CASSLPTSGNYNEQFF; DNA: TGTGCCAGCAGTCTACCCACTAGCGGGAATTACAATGAGCAGTTCTTC
size: -; D: -; V: TRBV7-8; J: TRBJ1-1; CDR3: CASSLLGARDTEAFF; DNA: TGTGCCAGCAGCTTACTGGGGGCAAGGGACACTGAAGCTTTCTTT
size: -; D: TRBD2; V: TRBV7-7; J: TRBJ2-5; CDR3: CASSLRRGEETQYF; DNA: TGTGCCAGCAGCCTCCGCCGGGGGGAAGAGACCCAGTACTTC
size: -; D: -; V: TRBV12-5; J: TRBJ1-6; CDR3: CASGRTGFDYNSPLHF; DNA: TGTGCTAGTGGGCGAACAGGGTTTGACTATAATTCACCCCTCCACTTT
size: -; D: -; V: TRBV11-2; J: TRBJ2-1; CDR3: CASSLDRGWGEQFF; DNA: TGTGCCAGCAGCTTAGATCGGGGGTGGGGTGAGCAGTTCTTC
size: -; D: -; V: TRBV10-3; J: TRBJ1-2; CDR3: CAISELGVKYGYTF; DNA: TGTGCCATCAGTGAGTTAGGGGTAAAATATGGCTACACCTTC
size: -; D: -; V: TRBV29-1; J: TRBJ2-7; CDR3: CSVEVTYEQYF; DNA: TGCAGCGTCGAGGTGACCTACGAGCAGTACTTC
size: -; D: -; V: TRBV5-1; J: TRBJ2-1; CDR3: CASSLIPGIGHNEQFF; DNA: TGCGCCAGCAGCTTGATACCGGGTATTGGTCACAATGAGCAGTTCTTC
size: -; D: TRBD1; V: TRBV4-1; J: TRBJ1-4; CDR3: CASSQDWGQGEEKLFF; DNA: TGCGCCAGCAGCCAAGATTGGGGACAGGGTGAGGAAAAACTGTTTTTT
size: -; D: TRBD2; V: TRBV7-8; J: TRBJ2-5; CDR3: CASSYMSGGAGETQYF; DNA: TGTGCCAGCAGCTATATGAGCGGGGGGGCCGGGGAGACCCAGTACTTC
size: -; D: -; V: TRBV30; J: TRBJ2-1; CDR3: CAWRLGQHNYNEQFF; DNA: TGTGCCTGGAGGTTAGGGCAGCATAACTACAATGAGCAGTTCTTC
size: -; D: -; V: TRBV7-2; J: TRBJ2-7; CDR3: CASSLARSDYEQYF; DNA: TGTGCCAGCAGCTTAGCGAGGAGCGACTACGAGCAGTACTTC
size: -; D: -; V: TRBV6-5; J: TRBJ1-4; CDR3: CASSPNIEKLFF; DNA: TGTGCCAGCAGTCCAAACATTGAAAAACTGTTTTTT
size: -; D: -; V: TRBV28; J: TRBJ1-5; CDR3: CASSFGPPPQHF; DNA: TGTGCCAGCAGTTTCGGACCGCCGCCCCAGCATTTT
size: -; D: TRBD2; V: TRBV11-2; J: TRBJ2-5; CDR3: CASSGGVAGVWETQYF; DNA: TGTGCCAGCAGCGGGGGGGTAGCGGGAGTGTGGGAGACCCAGTACTTC
size: -; D: -; V: TRBV5-6; J: TRBJ1-1; CDR3: CASSLVSGRVRKNTEAFF; DNA: TGTGCCAGCAGCTTGGTTTCCGGCAGGGTTCGGAAAAACACTGAAGCTTTCTTT
size: -; D: -; V: TRBV29-1; J: TRBJ2-7; CDR3: CSVEVGGHEQYF; DNA: TGCAGCGTTGAGGTGGGGGGTCACGAGCAGTACTTC
size: -; D: -; V: TRBV7-2; J: TRBJ2-1; CDR3: CASSLTAYNEQFF; DNA: TGTGCCAGCAGCCTGACAGCGTACAATGAGCAGTTCTTC
size: -; D: -; V: TRBV28; J: TRBJ2-7; CDR3: CASSLSGPYEQYF; DNA: TGTGCCAGCAGTCTCTCTGGCCCCTACGAGCAGTACTTC
size: -; D: -; V: TRBV11-2; J: TRBJ2-1; CDR3: CASSPSGTSTYYNEQFF; DNA: TGTGCCAGCAGCCCAAGCGGTACTAGTACATACTACAATGAGCAGTTCTTC
size: -; D: TRBD2; V: TRBV10-1; J: TRBJ2-7; CDR3: CASRGGLAGDEQYF; DNA: TGCGCCAGCAGGGGTGGACTAGCGGGGGATGAGCAGTACTTC
size: -; D: -; V: TRBV4-1; J: TRBJ2-7; CDR3: CASSHGGYEQYF; DNA: TGCGCCAGCAGCCACGGTGGCTACGAGCAGTACTTC
size: -; D: TRBD1; V: TRBV11-3; J: TRBJ2-1; CDR3: CASSLSGTGDNEQFF; DNA: TGTGCCAGCAGCTTGTCCGGGACAGGGGACAATGAGCAGTTCTTC
size: once; D: -; V: TRBV29-1; J: TRBJ2-3; CDR3: CSVIPGEDTQYF; DNA: TGCAGCGTTATACCAGGGGAAGATACGCAGTATTTT
size: -; D: TRBD1; V: TRBV5-1; J: TRBJ2-3; CDR3: CASSPRGPSADTQYF; DNA: TGCGCCAGCAGCCCCAGGGGGCCTTCCGCAGATACGCAGTATTTT
size: -; D: TRBD2; V: TRBV27; J: TRBJ2-7; CDR3: CASKSLTSGIFYEQYF; DNA: TGTGCCAGCAAGTCCCTGACTAGCGGGATTTTCTACGAGCAGTACTTC
size: once; D: -; V: TRBV5-1; J: TRBJ1-1; CDR3: CASKLNTEAFF; DNA: TGCGCCAGCAAACTGAACACTGAAGCTTTCTTT
size: -; D: -; V: TRBV6-6; J: TRBJ2-3; CDR3: CASTDSTDTQYF; DNA: TGTGCCAGCACCGACTCCACAGATACGCAGTATTTT
size: -; D: -; V: TRBV4-1; J: TRBJ1-2; CDR3: CASSQVVQGGGYTF; DNA: TGCGCCAGCAGCCAAGTAGTACAGGGCGGCGGCTACACCTTC
size: -; D: -; V: TRBV7-2; J: TRBJ2-5; CDR3: CASSLVYETQYF; DNA: TGTGCCAGCAGCTTAGTTTACGAGACCCAGTACTTC
size: -; D: TRBD2; V: TRBV6-5; J: TRBJ2-5; CDR3: CASSSGTRAETQYF; DNA: TGTGCCAGCAGTTCCGGGACTAGAGCAGAGACCCAGTACTTC
size: -; D: TRBD1; V: TRBV19; J: TRBJ2-1; CDR3: CASSGWTGYNEQFF; DNA: TGTGCCAGTAGTGGGTGGACAGGCTACAATGAGCAGTTCTTC
size: -; D: -; V: TRBV2; J: TRBJ2-4; CDR3: CASRVIRAAKNIQYF; DNA: TGTGCCAGCAGGGTGATACGTGCTGCCAAAAACATTCAGTACTTC
size: -; D: -; V: TRBV2; J: TRBJ2-1; CDR3: CASRTPIRPDNNEQFF; DNA: TGTGCCAGCAGAACCCCGATTAGGCCGGATAACAATGAGCAGTTCTTC
size: -; D: -; V: TRBV2; J: TRBJ2-3; CDR3: CASSDSTDTQYF; DNA: TGTGCCAGCAGTGATTCCACAGATACGCAGTATTTT
size: -; D: -; V: TRBV19; J: TRBJ1-5; CDR3: CASSNRKDQPQHF; DNA: TGTGCCAGTAGTAACAGGAAGGATCAGCCCCAGCATTTT
size: -; D: -; V: TRBV5-8; J: TRBJ1-4; CDR3: CASSLWRSNEKLFF; DNA: TGTGCCAGCAGCTTGTGGCGGAGTAATGAAAAACTGTTTTTT
size: -; D: TRBD1; V: TRBV11-2; J: TRBJ1-2; CDR3: CASSPLLGTADGYTF; DNA: TGTGCCAGCAGCCCCCTCCTCGGGACAGCAGATGGCTACACCTTC
size: once; D: TRBD1; V: TRBV7-7; J: TRBJ1-4; CDR3: CASSLESGQNNEKLFF; DNA: TGTGCCAGCAGCTTAGAATCGGGACAGAATAATGAAAAACTGTTTTTT
size: -; D: -; V: TRBV7-2; J: TRBJ1-6; CDR3: CASRQSSYNSPLHF; DNA: TGTGCCAGCAGACAGAGCTCCTATAATTCACCCCTCCACTTT
size: -; D: -; V: TRBV7-2; J: TRBJ2-1; CDR3: CASVPGTGAPSYNEQFF; DNA: TGTGCCAGCGTCCCCGGGACGGGAGCCCCCTCCTACAATGAGCAGTTCTTC
size: -; D: -; V: TRBV13; J: TRBJ1-1; CDR3: CASSLARMNTEAFF; DNA: TGTGCCAGCAGCTTAGCCCGGATGAACACTGAAGCTTTCTTT
size: -; D: TRBD1; V: TRBV28; J: TRBJ2-7; CDR3: CASRKGTGPYYEQYF; DNA: TGTGCCAGCAGGAAAGGGACAGGCCCCTACTACGAGCAGTACTTC